The 9 T cell receptor beta chains in this list originate from one sample, sequenced in a study of radiotherapy plus CTLA-4 blockade in lung cancer. The repertoire was sequenced with immunoSEQ multiplex PCR; TCRdb's copy has only in-frame clones and lacks some. The table records tens of thousands of clones, around 85% of them present only once. The sequenced sample was peripheral blood, obtained from a patient treated with radiotherapy plus ipilimumab. The receptors stem from a human donor with non-small cell lung cancer whose response to radiotherapy plus ipilimumab could not be evaluated.

The J gene is TRBJ2-5, the V gene TRBV6-5, with TRBD2 matching 10 bases. V shed 4 bases and J 5 bases; nucleotides not matched to a gene: 10. The CDR3 is made up of 16 amino acids. The germline V gene encodes CDR1 MNHEY and CDR2 SVGAGI. CDR3 residues: CASSSHTSGAGETQYF. CDR3 DNA sequence: TGTGCCAGCAGTTCGCACACTAGCGGGGCTGGGGAGACCCAGTACTTC.

The chain couples TRBV5-8 to TRBJ1-4; D is possibly TRBD1 (6 bases). The CDR3 is 15 amino acids. V lost 4 bases to trimming and J lost 6 bases, with 16 bases between them. Germline lookup yields CDR1 SGHTS and CDR2 YDEGEE. CDR3 DNA sequence: TGTGCCAGCAGCATCCGACAGGTTTGGGATGAAAAACTGTTTTTT. Translation gives CASSIRQVWDEKLFF.

The gene calls are TRBV7-9 and TRBJ2-2; 12 nucleotides line up with TRBD2. The CDR3 loop spans 18 amino acids. The J segment lost 0 bases and the V segment lost 1 base, leaving 3 bases of the junction unmatched. In germline, CDR1 is SEHNR, CDR2 FQNEAQ (reference sequence). The CDR3 sequence is CASSLGTSGNANTGELFF. CDR3 nucleotide sequence: TGTGCCAGCAGCTTAGGGACTAGCGGGAACGCGAACACCGGGGAGCTGTTTTTT.

The chain employs TRBV6-1 and TRBJ2-2; no reliable D call. Between the trimmed V and J ends, which lost 6 bases and 7 bases, there was a span of 6 bases. This CDR3 is built from 11 residues. CDR1 is MNHNS and CDR2 is SASEGT in the germline V gene. CDR3 residues: CASREVGELFF. The CDR3 nucleotides are TGTGCCAGCAGAGAGGTCGGGGAGCTGTTTTTT.

The chain links TRBV5-5 to TRBJ2-7; TRBD1 aligns across 10 bases. This CDR3 is 19 amino acids long. The trim removed 6 bases at V and 3 bases at J, leaving 21 bases unmatched. CDR1 and CDR2 (germline): SGHKS, YYEKEE (reference sequence). CDR3 loop: CASTPLPGQGPLGNYEQYF. Written as DNA, the CDR3 is TGTGCCAGCACTCCCCTCCCGGGACAGGGGCCCCTGGGAAACTACGAGCAGTACTTC.

In DNA form, the CDR3 reads TGTGCCAGCAGCTCCGGGACAGGGTACGGTGAAGCTTTCTTT. It translates to CASSSGTGYGEAFF. The chain links TRBV5-4 to TRBJ1-1; TRBD1 matches at 9 bases. From germline, CDR1 is SGHNT and CDR2 YYREEE (reference sequence). The length of the CDR3 is 14 residues. Trimming cost V 3 bases and J 7 bases; bases outside gene matches: 7.

This chain connects TRBV4-1 to TRBJ1-1, with a weak D call TRBD1 (5 bases). This CDR3 region has 15 residues. The V end was cut by 2 bases, the J end by 7 bases, with 17 bases between. Per the germline V gene, CDR1 is MGHRA and CDR2 is YSYEKL. CDR3 nucleotide sequence: TGCGCCAGCAGCCAACGCCTGACAGACAAAGGTGAAGCTTTCTTT. The encoded protein is CASSQRLTDKGEAFF.

This clone was seen a few times. This chain uses TRBV19 with TRBJ2-7, with 12 bases that match TRBD2. With V trimmed by 6 bases and J by 2 bases, 5 bases remained unmatched. There are 15 residues in the CDR3. Germline CDR1 reads LNHDA; CDR2 reads SQIVND (reference sequence). The CDR3 reads CASSETSGGTYEQYF. For the CDR3, the DNA is TGTGCCAGTAGCGAAACTAGCGGGGGGACCTACGAGCAGTACTTC.

The chain joins TRBV7-8 to TRBJ2-1; 8 bases match TRBD1. V shed 4 bases, J shed 9 bases, and the junction held 5 bases outside the gene matches. The CDR3 totals 13 residues. Germline V gene sequence: CDR1 SGHVS, CDR2 FQNEAQ. CDR3 amino acids: CASSSETGVEQFF. The CDR3 bases are TGTGCCAGCAGCTCGGAGACAGGGGTTGAGCAGTTCTTC.